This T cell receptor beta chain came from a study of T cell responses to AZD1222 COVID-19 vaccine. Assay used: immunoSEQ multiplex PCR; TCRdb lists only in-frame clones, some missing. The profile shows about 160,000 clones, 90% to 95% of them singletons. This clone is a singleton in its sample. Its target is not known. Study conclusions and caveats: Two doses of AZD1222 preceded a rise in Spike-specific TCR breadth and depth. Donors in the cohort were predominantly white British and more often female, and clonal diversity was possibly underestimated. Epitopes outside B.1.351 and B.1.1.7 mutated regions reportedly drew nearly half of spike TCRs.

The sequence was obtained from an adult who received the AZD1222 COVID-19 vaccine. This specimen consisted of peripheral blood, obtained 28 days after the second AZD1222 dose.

The CDR3 coding sequence is TGTGCCAGCAGCGGAGGGACCGGGGAGCTGTTTTTT. Protein: CASSGGTGELFF. The V and J genes are TRBV9 and TRBJ2-2; D is possibly TRBD2 (5 bases). The V and J ends lost 3 bases and 5 bases respectively, with 5 bases between them. The CDR3 extends over 12 amino acids. Germline-derived CDR1 and CDR2 are SGDLS and YYNGEE.